The 19 T cell receptor beta chains given below trace back to one sample, sequenced in a study of CD8 T cells in ankylosing spondylitis. Study results and limitations: Roughly 8 highly homologous variants made up a TCR beta motif that seemed to typify ankylosing spondylitis blood.

These TCRs are of unknown antigen specificity. MiXCR, applied by TCRdb to the 5' RACE reads, yields one record per CDR3 protein. Here the sample spans about 460,000 distinct CDR3 sequences, roughly 5.3% being singletons. Sequencing input: blood, either unsorted or a sorted T cell fraction (not recorded which). Source of these receptors: a male donor with ankylosing spondylitis.

This clonotype was seen many times. CDR3 residues: CASSLNNPSYNEQFF. In DNA form, the CDR3 reads TGTGCCAGCAGTTTAAATAACCCCTCCTACAATGAGCAGTTCTTC. The chain carries TRBV27 and TRBJ2-1; D is ambiguous. Trimming took off 2 bases at V and 0 bases at J, with 8 bases between the two ends. Germline CDR1 reads MNHEY; CDR2 reads SMNVEV (reference sequence). CDR3 length: 15 residues.

This clonotype was detected ten times or more. This chain joins TRBV7-2 and TRBJ1-5; TRBD1 aligns across 8 bases. The V gene's germline CDR1 is SGHTA and CDR2 FQGNSA. The CDR3 is 14 amino acids. V was pared by 5 bases and J by 8 bases, with 8 bases of the junction left unmatched. CDR3 sequence: CASSPGDRRKPQHF. The DNA for the CDR3 is TGTGCCAGCAGCCCGGGGGACAGGCGGAAGCCCCAGCATTTT.

This clonotype was counted many times. J is TRBJ2-3 and V is TRBV15; TRBD2 matches at 8 bases. CDR3 length: 15 amino acids. The ends lost 0 bases at V and 3 bases at J; junction bases unmatched: 2. Germline CDR1 and CDR2: LNHNV and YYDKDF (reference sequence). The CDR3 loop is CATSRDSSGTDTQYF. Here the CDR3 DNA reads TGTGCCACCAGCAGAGATTCTAGCGGGACAGATACGCAGTATTTT.

This clonotype was seen many times. The chain carries TRBV28 and TRBJ1-5, with 11 bases lining up with TRBD1. The ends lost 3 bases at V and 7 bases at J; junction bases unmatched: 5. Looked up from germline, CDR1 is MDHEN and CDR2 is SYDVKM. The CDR3 runs 15 residues. The chain's CDR3 is CASSFRGTGGQPQHF. In DNA, the CDR3 is TGTGCCAGCAGTTTTAGGGGGACAGGGGGGCAGCCCCAGCATTTT.

The chain is built from TRBV27 and TRBJ1-2, with a tentative D call TRBD1 (5 bases). V lost 3 bases and J 2 bases, leaving 16 bases between the germline ends. CDR3 size: 16 residues. Germline assignment: CDR1 MNHEY and CDR2 SMNVEV (reference sequence). CDR3 in amino acids: CASSFGHPGGNYGYTF. CDR3 nucleotide sequence: TGTGCCAGCAGTTTCGGACACCCGGGAGGGAACTATGGCTACACCTTC.

This clonotype was counted at least ten times. The chain uses TRBV20-1 and TRBJ2-3; weak D call: TRBD2 (5 bases). Germline V gene lookup returns CDR1 DFQATT and CDR2 SNEGSKA (reference sequence). The CDR3 is 13 amino acids. V lost 6 bases, J lost 4 bases, and 14 bases lay in between. This CDR3 is CSAGGLRADTQYF. In DNA, the CDR3 is TGCAGTGCCGGAGGTCTTAGGGCAGATACGCAGTATTTT.

This clonotype appeared many times. This chain joins TRBV29-1 and TRBJ2-1; no clear D. The ends were cut back, 7 bases at V and 3 bases at J, with 16 bases in the middle. CDR1 and CDR2 from the germline V gene are SQVTM and ANQGSEA. There are 14 residues in the CDR3. Here the CDR3 reads CSGLGRRNYNEQFF. Written as DNA, the CDR3 is TGCAGCGGTTTGGGTAGACGAAACTACAATGAGCAGTTCTTC.

This clonotype was detected ten times or more. The genes are TRBV6-5 and TRBJ2-7; D might be TRBD1 (5 bases). This CDR3 spans 15 amino acids. Trimming took off 2 bases at V and 2 bases at J, with 13 bases between the two ends. Germline values: CDR1 MNHEY, CDR2 SVGAGI. This CDR3 reads CASSYRRQITYEQYF. Written as DNA, the CDR3 is TGTGCCAGCAGTTACCGTAGACAGATTACCTACGAGCAGTACTTC.

This clonotype was counted ten times or more. The chain is built from TRBV7-9 and TRBJ2-3; TRBD2 might be the D (6 bases). Germline V lookup: CDR1 SEHNR, CDR2 FQNEAQ (reference sequence). The V end lost 2 bases, the J end lost 0 bases, and 15 bases lay between the germline ends. The CDR3 is made up of 17 amino acids. CDR3 nucleotides: TGTGCCAGCAGCTTAACGGGAGTTTTGGGGAGCACAGATACGCAGTATTTT. This translates into CASSLTGVLGSTDTQYF.

A few counts support this clonotype. The J gene is TRBJ2-7, the V gene TRBV15; possibly TRBD1 for D (6 bases). CDR3 length: 15 residues. Per the germline V gene, CDR1 is LNHNV and CDR2 is YYDKDF (reference sequence). V was shortened by 3 bases and J by 5 bases, with 17 bases between the two germline ends. The CDR3 coding sequence is TGTGCCACCAGCAGCGGCAGGGGCCCTGCGGACGAGCAGTACTTC. Translation: CATSSGRGPADEQYF.

There are a few counts of this clonotype. The chain recombines TRBV24-1 with TRBJ2-2, with D perhaps matching TRBD1 or TRBD2 (5 bases each). The V and J ends lost 1 base and 5 bases respectively, with 10 bases between them. CDR3 length: 15 residues. Germline CDR1 reads KGHDR; CDR2 reads SFDVKD. The CDR3 DNA reads TGTGCCACCAGTGATTTTAGGGGAGATACCGGGGAGCTGTTTTTT. Amino acids: CATSDFRGDTGELFF.

This clonotype was counted ten times or more. The V call is TRBV4-1, the J call TRBJ2-7; perhaps TRBD2 as D (5 bases). V lost 2 bases, J lost 10 bases, and 12 bases lay in between. Per the germline V gene, CDR1 is MGHRA and CDR2 is YSYEKL. The CDR3 runs to 12 residues. CDR3: CASSQRGGHQYF. Here the CDR3 DNA reads TGCGCCAGCAGCCAAAGAGGCGGGCACCAGTACTTC.

This clonotype was seen ten or more times. J is TRBJ2-7 and V is TRBV20-1; weak D call: TRBD2 (5 bases). The germline gives CDR1 DFQATT, CDR2 SNEGSKA (reference sequence). Between the trimmed V and J ends, which lost 0 bases and 0 bases, there was a span of 9 bases. This CDR3 is built from 14 residues. The CDR3 DNA reads TGCAGTGCTAGAGATCCTAGCTACTCCTACGAGCAGTACTTC. Amino acid sequence: CSARDPSYSYEQYF.

This clonotype was seen repeatedly, ten times or more. This chain joins TRBV7-9 and TRBJ2-6; D is undetermined. The V end was cut by 7 bases, the J end by 0 bases, with 13 bases between. The CDR3 is 16 residues long. Looked up from germline, CDR1 is SEHNR and CDR2 is FQNEAQ (reference sequence). The CDR3 DNA reads TGTGCCAGCATCCTTCGCCAAGCCTCTGGGGCCAACGTCCTGACTTTC. Translated, it gives CASILRQASGANVLTF.

This clonotype was found a few times. The chain couples TRBV11-2 to TRBJ2-3; TRBD2 agrees at 7 bases. Per the germline V gene, CDR1 is SGHAT and CDR2 is FQNNGV. The CDR3 consists of 16 residues. V dropped 6 bases and J dropped 0; count of bases not matched to a gene: 9. CDR3: CASRPGRGRSTDTQYF. In nucleotides, the CDR3 is TGTGCCAGCAGACCGGGGAGGGGTCGTAGCACAGATACGCAGTATTTT.

This clonotype was seen at least ten times. The chain recombines TRBV6-5 with TRBJ1-2, with D possibly being TRBD1 (5 bases). Trimming took 2 bases from V and 8 from J, leaving 9 bases between them. This CDR3 is 12 amino acids long. Germline V gives CDR1 MNHEY, CDR2 SVGAGI. The CDR3: CASSYAGGGYTF. For the CDR3, the DNA is TGTGCCAGCAGTTACGCGGGGGGAGGCTACACCTTC.

This clonotype has ten or more counts. This chain connects TRBV7-9 to TRBJ2-1, with unresolved D. The CDR3 spans 11 residues. CDR1 and CDR2 (germline): SEHNR, FQNEAQ (reference sequence). V was shortened by 6 bases and J by 8 bases, with 8 bases between the two germline ends. CDR3 in DNA: TGTGCCAGCAGTTGGTACGATGAGCAGTTCTTC. Encoded protein: CASSWYDEQFF.

This clonotype was found a few times. V usage is TRBV4-1 and J usage is TRBJ2-5; D might be TRBD2 (5 bases). Looked up from germline, CDR1 is MGHRA and CDR2 is YSYEKL. V dropped 1 base and J dropped 5 bases, with 17 bases sitting between them. The CDR3 contains 16 residues. CDR3 DNA: TGCGCCAGCAGCCAAGGGGCGCAGCGGAGAACCGAGACCCAGTACTTC. Translating it yields CASSQGAQRRTETQYF.

Ten or more counts support this clonotype. The rearrangement uses TRBV7-9 and TRBJ1-4; a possible D gene is TRBD1 (5 bases). With 6 bases removed from V and 4 bases from J, the gap between germline ends came to 12 bases. This CDR3 is built from 14 residues. CDR1 is SEHNR, CDR2 FQNEAQ, per germline (reference sequence). Here the CDR3 reads CASRLDSFNEKLFF. The CDR3 DNA follows: TGTGCCAGCAGACTTGACAGCTTTAATGAAAAACTGTTTTTT.